Below are 5 T cell receptor beta chains sequenced from a single sample in a study of CD8+CD57+ T cells in acquired aplastic anemia. CDR3 and TCR beta VDJ profiling relied on genomic DNA as the template. TCRdb re-called the reads with MiXCR, one entry per CDR3 protein. The data contain a few hundred thousand distinct CDR3 sequences, approximately 86% of them singletons. In patients chosen for sequencing, flow cytometry had shown CD8+CD57+ cell expansion. Sequenced input: sorted CD4+, CD8+, or CD8+CD57+ T cells (not recorded which) from PBMCs. These receptors were taken from a human donor with aplastic anemia.

This rearrangement joins TRBV19 to TRBJ2-3; D might be TRBD1 (5 bases). TRBJ2-7 explains the end of the DNA better; the J call may be wrong. CDR1 is LNHDA and CDR2 is SQIVND in the germline V gene (reference sequence). The CDR3 loop spans 13 amino acids. The CDR3 DNA reads TGTGCCAGTAGTATCGTTCGGACAAATGAGCAGTACTTC. As protein: CASSIVRTNEQYF.

The count of this clonotype is one. One junction end disagrees with the germline gene, perhaps due to a read error. The chain is built from TRBV9 and TRBJ2-7; 7 bases align to TRBD2. This CDR3 is built from 13 residues. Per the germline V gene, CDR1 is SGDLS and CDR2 is YYNGEE. The CDR3 region is CASSLERGNSEQF. CDR3 bases: TGTGCCAGCAGCCTAGAGCGGGGTAATAGCGAGCAGTTC.

The chain recombines TRBV7-8 with TRBJ1-5; 7 bases match TRBD1. The length of the CDR3 is 13 residues. J gave up 16 bases and V 3 bases, and 12 bases lay outside the gene matches. The germline CDR1 and CDR2 sequences are SGHVS and FQNEAQ. Here the CDR3 reads CASSFDPDGTAHF. The CDR3 DNA is TGTGCCAGCAGCTTTGATCCAGACGGGACAGCCCATTTT.

V and J are TRBV20-1 and TRBJ2-1, with D uncertain. The CDR3 extends over 15 amino acids. CDR1 is DFQATT and CDR2 is SNEGSKA in the germline V gene (reference sequence). Trimming cost V 2 bases and J 5 bases, with 16 bases left between them. The CDR3 protein is CSARSSRGRNNEQFF. The CDR3 DNA reads TGCAGTGCTAGATCCTCCCGCGGTCGCAACAATGAGCAGTTCTTC.

The chain links TRBV9 to TRBJ1-2; 9 bases line up with TRBD1. In germline, CDR1 is SGDLS, CDR2 YYNGEE. V trimming: 3 bases; J trimming: 8 bases; junction bases outside the gene matches: 8. The CDR3 is 14 amino acids. CDR3 in DNA: TGTGCCAGCAGCGGTACAGGGGGCGATGGCGGCTACACCTTC. It yields the protein CASSGTGGDGGYTF.